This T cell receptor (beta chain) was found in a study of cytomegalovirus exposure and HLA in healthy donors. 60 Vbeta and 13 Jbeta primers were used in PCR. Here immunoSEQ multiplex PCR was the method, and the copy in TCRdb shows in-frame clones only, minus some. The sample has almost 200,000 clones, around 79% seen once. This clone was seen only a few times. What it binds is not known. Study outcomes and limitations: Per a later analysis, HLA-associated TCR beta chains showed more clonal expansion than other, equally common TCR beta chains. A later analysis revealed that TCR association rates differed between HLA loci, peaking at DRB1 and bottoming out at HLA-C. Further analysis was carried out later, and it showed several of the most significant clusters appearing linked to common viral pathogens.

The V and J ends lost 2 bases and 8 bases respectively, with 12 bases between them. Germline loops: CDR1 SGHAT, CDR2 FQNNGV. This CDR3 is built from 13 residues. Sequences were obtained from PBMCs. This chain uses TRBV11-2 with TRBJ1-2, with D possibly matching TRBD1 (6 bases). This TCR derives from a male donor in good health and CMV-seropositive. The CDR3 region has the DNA TGTGCCAGCAGCTTAAATGTCCAGGGGGGCTACACCTTC. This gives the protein CASSLNVQGGYTF.